This T cell receptor beta chain was captured in a study of T cell changes during pregnancy in multiple sclerosis (dated by TCRdb to between 2019 and 2020). Notes on the research overall: The study examined how the T cell repertoire changed over the course of pregnancy in women with multiple sclerosis.

V and J are trimmed by 1 base and 5 bases, and the gene matches miss 7 bases of the junction. CDR1 MNHEY and CDR2 SMNVEV are derived from the germline V gene (reference sequence). CDR3 length: 15 amino acids, cysteine to phenylalanine. Only the CDR3 region is kept as DNA, spanning 45 bases read in frame from base 1. Notes on this clone: The target of this receptor is not known. Nothing much larger sits one base from this clone, and base qualities are not available.

The library was obtained by the immunoSEQ multiplex PCR assay. TCRdb carries this immuneACCESS record with in-frame sequences only. Its versions omit some clonotypes, under half of them owing to an unresolved V gene in the studies checked, with the rest unexplained. This sample comprises around 100,000 clones, about 94% of them detected only once. Approximately 0.97% of the sample is held by the ten biggest clonotypes. The material was peripheral blood, obtained before pregnancy. The receptor's source is a female donor with multiple sclerosis, enrolled in a pregnancy study. The V gene is TRBV27 and the J gene is TRBJ2-7, with 8 bases matching TRBD2. The sequence in DNA is TGTGCCAGCAGTTTATACGCGGGAGGTAGCCACGAGCAGTACTTC. The resulting protein is CASSLYAGGSHEQYF.